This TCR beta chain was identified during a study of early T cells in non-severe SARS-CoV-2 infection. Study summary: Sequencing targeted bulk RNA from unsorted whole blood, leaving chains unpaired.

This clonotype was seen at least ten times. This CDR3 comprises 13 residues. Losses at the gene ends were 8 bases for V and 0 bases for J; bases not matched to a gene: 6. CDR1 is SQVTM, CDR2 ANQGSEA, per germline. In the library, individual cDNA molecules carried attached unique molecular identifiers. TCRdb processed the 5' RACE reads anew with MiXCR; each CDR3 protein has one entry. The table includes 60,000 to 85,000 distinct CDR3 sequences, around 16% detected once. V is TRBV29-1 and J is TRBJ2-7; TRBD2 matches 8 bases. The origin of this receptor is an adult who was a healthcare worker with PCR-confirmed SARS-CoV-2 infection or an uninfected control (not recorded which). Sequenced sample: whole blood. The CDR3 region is CSFRGGSSYEQYF. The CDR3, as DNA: TGCAGCTTCCGCGGGGGGAGCTCCTACGAGCAGTACTTC.